Following are 31 T cell receptor beta chains from one sample sequenced in a study of identical twins. TCRdb reprocessed the 5' RACE reads with MiXCR, giving one entry per CDR3 protein. Seen here are 570,000 or so distinct CDR3 sequences, 9.6% observed once, and the top ten hold under 3.5%. The same specimen was also included in a second study, on yellow fever vaccine responses in identical twins.

The specimen sequenced was PBMCs. Receptors originate from a woman aged 18-29 years in good health.

The sample holds a few counts of this clonotype. The rearrangement links TRBV5-1 to TRBJ2-3; the match to TRBD2 covers 10 bases. Germline CDR1 SGHRS, CDR2 YFSETQ. The V segment lost 2 bases and the J segment 3 bases; nucleotides outside the gene matches: 3. The CDR3 is 15 amino acids. Here the CDR3 reads CASSFGLAETDTQYF. In nucleotides, the CDR3 is TGCGCCAGCAGCTTCGGACTAGCGGAGACAGATACGCAGTATTTT.

This clonotype has a handful of counts. The chain links TRBV11-1 to TRBJ2-2; 13 bases agree with TRBD2. Germline V gene sequence: CDR1 SGHAT, CDR2 FQDESV (reference sequence). V was clipped by 4 bases and J by 1 base; unmatched bases: 6. The CDR3 extends over 18 amino acids. The CDR3 bases are TGTGCCAGCAGCTCGACTAGCGGGAGGTTACAGAACACCGGGGAGCTGTTTTTT. It specifies CASSSTSGRLQNTGELFF.

This clonotype was detected many times. V is TRBV4-1 and J is TRBJ1-1, with a weak D call TRBD1 (6 bases). With 1 base removed from V and 6 bases from J, the gap between germline ends came to 9 bases. Germline V gene sequence: CDR1 MGHRA, CDR2 YSYEKL. The CDR3 has 13 amino acids. Written as DNA, the CDR3 is TGCGCCAGCAGCCAAGTCCAGGGGCCTGAAGCTTTCTTT. Its translation is CASSQVQGPEAFF.

This clonotype was detected a few times. The genes are TRBV30 and TRBJ2-7; 11 positions match TRBD2. This CDR3 region has 16 residues. The V gene's germline CDR1 is GTSNPN and CDR2 SVGIG (reference sequence). V dropped 2 bases and J dropped 2; count of bases not matched to a gene: 8. As DNA, the CDR3 is TGTGCCTGGAGTCACCCGGGACTAGCGGTCCCCTACGAGCAGTACTTC. This translates into CAWSHPGLAVPYEQYF.

Only a few counts were recorded for this clonotype. The chain joins TRBV20-1 to TRBJ2-5, with 9 bases lining up with TRBD2. CDR1 is DFQATT, CDR2 SNEGSKA, per germline (reference sequence). This CDR3 comprises 16 residues. The J segment lost 5 bases and the V segment lost 5 bases, leaving 15 bases of the junction unmatched. DNA of the CDR3: TGCAGTGCTCCCCACGGAAGGCGGGAGGGCCTTGAGACCCAGTACTTC. Its translation is CSAPHGRREGLETQYF.

This clonotype was recorded many times. The V and J genes are TRBV29-1 and TRBJ2-4; D may match TRBD1 or TRBD2 (5 bases each). With 4 bases removed from V and 8 bases from J, the gap between germline ends came to 15 bases. The CDR3 spans 13 residues. The V gene's germline CDR1 is SQVTM and CDR2 ANQGSEA. CDR3 nucleotide sequence: TGCAGCGTTGTGGGACGGGATGGGGACATTCAGTACTTC. Translation gives CSVVGRDGDIQYF.

In its sample, this clonotype was seen many times. The DNA of the CDR3 is TGTGCCAGCAGCGGACAGGGTGACTATGGCTACACCTTC. Translated: CASSGQGDYGYTF. The rearrangement joins TRBV3-1 to TRBJ1-2; 8 bases line up with TRBD1. Germline lookup yields CDR1 LGHDT and CDR2 YNNKEL (reference sequence). The CDR3 is 13 amino acids. The ends lost 5 bases at V and 3 bases at J; junction bases unmatched: 2.

This clonotype was recorded many times. The chain employs TRBV5-1 and TRBJ2-7; 7 bases fit TRBD1. The CDR3 length is 14 residues. V dropped 4 bases and J dropped 3; count of bases not matched to a gene: 7. Per germline, CDR1 SGHRS and CDR2 YFSETQ. CDR3 coding DNA: TGCGCCAGCAGCAACCGGGACAGCTACTACGAGCAGTACTTC. Translated: CASSNRDSYYEQYF.

The genes are TRBV29-1 and TRBJ1-3, with D tentatively TRBD1 (6 bases). Looked up from germline, CDR1 is SQVTM and CDR2 is ANQGSEA. CDR3 length equals 14 residues. The CDR3, as DNA: TGCAGTGCACCGGGACACGGCTCTGGAAACACCATATATTTT. This sequence encodes CSAPGHGSGNTIYF.

The chain employs TRBV12-3 or TRBV12-4 and TRBJ2-1; D perhaps matches TRBD1 (5 bases). The V end was cut by 6 bases, the J end by 10 bases, with 19 bases between. The CDR3 sequence is 14 residues long. The CDR3 loop is CASSPMDGRAEQFF. The DNA of the CDR3 is TGTGCCAGCAGCCCTATGGATGGCAGGGCAGAGCAGTTCTTC.

V is TRBV6-2 or TRBV6-3 and J is TRBJ2-7; D gene uncertain. This CDR3 has 17 amino acids. V was clipped by 0 bases and J by 2 bases, with 17 bases between them. Germline lookup yields CDR1 MNHEY and CDR2 SVGEGT. The CDR3 region is CASSYSIARVWAYEQYF. The CDR3 DNA is TGTGCCAGCAGTTACTCGATTGCCCGGGTGTGGGCCTACGAGCAGTACTTC.

In this sample, this clonotype turned up many times. V and J are TRBV7-2 and TRBJ2-1, with 7 nucleotides matching TRBD1. This CDR3 contains 14 residues. J lost 5 bases, V lost 6 bases, and 7 bases had no gene match. The germline CDR1 and CDR2 sequences are SGHTA and FQGNSA. The CDR3 DNA reads as TGTGCCAGCAGTCTCCGGGACAGTAACAATGAGCAGTTCTTC. It encodes CASSLRDSNNEQFF.

The CDR3 here is CSARLAALYEQYF. CDR3 bases: TGCAGTGCCCGACTAGCGGCCCTGTACGAGCAGTACTTC. The J gene is TRBJ2-7, the V gene TRBV20-1, with 9 bases fitting TRBD2. The CDR3 spans 13 residues. Germline CDR1 and CDR2: DFQATT and SNEGSKA (reference sequence). Trimming at V came to 6 bases and at J to 4 bases, leaving 7 bases not matched to a gene.

This clonotype was recorded a few times. The CDR3 loop reads CASTQKDRGTGELFF. CDR3 sequence (DNA): TGTGCCAGCACACAAAAGGACAGGGGCACCGGGGAGCTGTTTTTT. The V call is TRBV7-8, the J call TRBJ2-2, with TRBD1 matching 9 bases. The CDR3 is 15 amino acids. Germline values: CDR1 SGHVS, CDR2 FQNEAQ. V shed 7 bases, J shed 4 bases, and the junction held 7 bases outside the gene matches.

This clonotype was recorded at least ten times. This chain joins TRBV12-3 or TRBV12-4 and TRBJ1-1; the D is unclear. The germline V and J ends were trimmed by 3 bases and 3 bases, with 8 bases remaining between them. This CDR3 contains 13 residues. The CDR3 nucleotides read TGTGCCAGCAGTTTGAAGGTGCACACTGAAGCTTTCTTT. Its translation: CASSLKVHTEAFF.

V is TRBV19 and J is TRBJ2-7; 7 nucleotides line up with TRBD1. Looked up from germline, CDR1 is LNHDA and CDR2 is SQIVND (reference sequence). Trimming took 3 bases from V and 0 from J; bases not matched to a gene: 5. The CDR3 is 15 amino acids. This CDR3 reads CASSIGDSRSYEQYF. The CDR3 DNA reads as TGTGCCAGTAGTATTGGGGACAGCCGCTCCTACGAGCAGTACTTC.

This clonotype was observed a handful of times. The V call is TRBV20-1, the J call TRBJ2-7; D perhaps matches TRBD1 (5 bases). The V end was cut by 6 bases, the J end by 4 bases, with 25 bases between. Per germline, CDR1 DFQATT and CDR2 SNEGSKA (reference sequence). This CDR3 spans 16 amino acids. The CDR3: CSADGQGRSGLYEQYF. For the CDR3, the DNA is TGCAGTGCCGACGGGCAGGGAAGGTCCGGTTTATACGAGCAGTACTTC.

V is TRBV18 and J is TRBJ2-1; TRBD1 matches at 8 bases. V gave up 6 bases and J gave up 9 bases; unmatched junction bases: 7. The CDR3 covers 13 residues. CDR1 is KGHSH, CDR2 LQKENI, per germline. The chain's CDR3 is CASSDRESGEQFF. DNA for the CDR3: TGTGCCAGCTCGGACAGGGAAAGCGGTGAGCAGTTCTTC.

This clonotype was seen only a few times. The V call is TRBV3-1, the J call TRBJ2-5; 11 bases align to TRBD2. In germline, CDR1 is LGHDT, CDR2 YNNKEL (reference sequence). V shed 5 bases and J 3 bases; nucleotides not matched to a gene: 5. The CDR3 loop spans 15 amino acids. The CDR3 loop reads CASSKLLAGEETQYF. CDR3 bases: TGTGCCAGCAGCAAACTACTAGCGGGGGAAGAGACCCAGTACTTC.

The chain is built from TRBV9 and TRBJ2-1, with unresolved D. Germline values: CDR1 SGDLS, CDR2 YYNGEE. V shed 2 bases and J shed 2 bases, with 8 bases lying between them. The CDR3 runs to 14 residues. The CDR3 DNA reads as TGTGCCAGCAGCGTGGGGAAGACCTACAATGAGCAGTTCTTC. This codes for CASSVGKTYNEQFF. Full variable domain (rest looked up from reference TRBV9 and TRBJ2-1): DSGVTQTPKHLITATGQRVTLRCSPRSGDLSVYWYQQSLDQGLQFLIQYYNGEERAKGNILERFSAQQFPDLHSELNLSSLELGDSALYFCASSVGKTYNEQFFGPGTRLTVL.

This clonotype was seen at least ten times. CDR3 region: CASTIGQATDTQYF. In DNA, the CDR3 is TGTGCCAGCACTATTGGACAGGCCACAGATACGCAGTATTTT. The chain links TRBV28 to TRBJ2-3; 7 bases align to TRBD1. CDR1 and CDR2 from the germline V gene are MDHEN and SYDVKM. J was trimmed by 2 bases and V by 7 bases; bases with no gene match: 6. The CDR3 extends over 14 amino acids.

This clonotype was seen many times. The rearrangement links TRBV5-1 to TRBJ1-1; no firm D call. The V gene's germline CDR1 is SGHRS and CDR2 YFSETQ. V lost 0 bases to trimming and J lost 4 bases, with 7 bases between them. The CDR3 consists of 13 residues. This chain's CDR3 is CASSLEFPTEAFF. The CDR3 DNA sequence: TGCGCCAGCAGCTTGGAGTTCCCCACTGAAGCTTTCTTT.

There are many counts of this clonotype. The rearrangement joins TRBV11-3 to TRBJ2-1; 8 bases are a match to TRBD2. Germline values: CDR1 SGHNT, CDR2 YENEEA. Trimming cost V 2 bases and J 5 bases; bases outside gene matches: 8. The CDR3 covers 16 residues. The CDR3 DNA follows: TGTGCCAGCAGCTTATTTAGCGGGAAGAACGACAATGAGCAGTTCTTC. It is translated as CASSLFSGKNDNEQFF.

This chain joins TRBV7-2 and TRBJ2-3; 8 nucleotides line up with TRBD2. The V and J ends lost 5 bases and 3 bases, in that order; junction bases with no gene match: 10. The CDR3 spans 16 residues. Germline assignment: CDR1 SGHTA and CDR2 FQGNSA. In nucleotides, the CDR3 is TGTGCCAGCAGCCGCGCAAGCGGGAGTGGGACAGATACGCAGTATTTT. This sequence encodes CASSRASGSGTDTQYF. Filled out from reference TRBV7-2 and TRBJ2-3, the complete variable domain reads GAGVSQSPSNKVTEKGKDVELRCDPISGHTALYWYRQSLGQGLEFLIYFQGNSAPDKSGLPSDRFSAERTGGSVSTLTIQRTQQEDSAVYLCASSRASGSGTDTQYFGPGTRLTVL.

This clonotype has ten or more counts. The chain carries TRBV5-1 and TRBJ2-7; no reliable D call. In germline, CDR1 is SGHRS, CDR2 YFSETQ. Trimming pared 1 base from V and 0 bases from J, leaving 11 bases between. This CDR3 region has 15 residues. The CDR3 loop is CASSLTHSSSYEQYF. The CDR3 nucleotides are TGCGCCAGCAGCTTGACCCATTCGTCCTCCTACGAGCAGTACTTC. Full variable domain (outside the CDR3, taken from reference TRBV5-1 and TRBJ2-7): KAGVTQTPRYLIKTRGQQVTLSCSPISGHRSVSWYQQTPGQGLQFLFEYFSETQRNKGNFPGRFSGRQFSNSRSEMNVSTLELGDSALYLCASSLTHSSSYEQYFGPGTRLTVT.

The chain employs TRBV5-1 and TRBJ2-7; D gene unclear. Germline-derived CDR1 and CDR2 are SGHRS and YFSETQ. This CDR3 has 14 amino acids. V lost 6 bases and J 0 bases, leaving 13 bases between the germline ends. CDR3 loop: CASTIQPLSYEQYF. CDR3 DNA: TGCGCCAGCACCATTCAGCCCCTCTCCTACGAGCAGTACTTC.

The chain links TRBV10-3 to TRBJ2-3; TRBD1 matches at 10 bases. V dropped 4 bases and J dropped 4; count of bases not matched to a gene: 8. This CDR3 has 16 amino acids. CDR1 and CDR2 from the germline V gene are ENHRY and SYGVKD. For the CDR3, the DNA is TGTGCCATCAGTGGACCGGGACAGGGGCCCCCAGATACGCAGTATTTT. Amino acid sequence: CAISGPGQGPPDTQYF.

V and J are TRBV15 and TRBJ2-5; D unclear. V gave up 3 bases and J gave up 5 bases, with 22 bases separating them. Germline CDR1 is LNHNV and CDR2 is YYDKDF (reference sequence). The CDR3 has 17 amino acids. The CDR3 loop reads CATSSEGNSRGGETQYF. The DNA of the CDR3 is TGTGCCACCAGCAGTGAAGGGAATTCTAGAGGTGGGGAGACCCAGTACTTC.

The chain links TRBV29-1 to TRBJ2-1; D call uncertain. Trimming removed 2 bases at V and 4 bases at J, with 12 bases between. Per the germline V gene, CDR1 is SQVTM and CDR2 is ANQGSEA. The CDR3 is made up of 14 amino acids. DNA of the CDR3: TGCAGCGTTGAAAATCCTGCAGTTTACAATGAGCAGTTCTTC. Translated: CSVENPAVYNEQFF.

The chain is built from TRBV7-9 and TRBJ2-1; tentative D call: TRBD2 (6 bases). This CDR3 has 13 amino acids. CDR1 is SEHNR and CDR2 is FQNEAQ in the germline V gene (reference sequence). V lost 11 bases to trimming and J lost 6 bases, with 17 bases between them. CDR3 residues: CASQGRFPNEQFF. The CDR3 DNA sequence: TGTGCCTCCCAAGGGAGGTTTCCCAATGAGCAGTTCTTC.

This chain joins TRBV11-2 and TRBJ2-3; D is unclear. Trimming stripped 0 bases from V and 1 base from J, with 8 bases between. Looked up from germline, CDR1 is SGHAT and CDR2 is FQNNGV. This CDR3 has 15 residues. The CDR3 region has the DNA TGTGCCAGCAGCTTAGATCAGTGGGGCACAGATACGCAGTATTTT. Protein: CASSLDQWGTDTQYF.